Each of the 24 T cell receptor beta chains below was sequenced from the same sample in a study of cytomegalovirus exposure and HLA in healthy donors. The PCR contained 60 Vbeta and 13 Jbeta primers. Method: immunoSEQ multiplex PCR; TCRdb's copy keeps in-frame clones and lacks some. The data contain under 200,000 clones, roughly 80% of them singletons. Input material: PBMCs. These receptors all come from a woman between 18 and 30 years old in good health and CMV-seronegative.

This clone was seen only once. In DNA, the CDR3 is TGTGCCAGCAGCTTAGATCACGGCAGGGGGCTAGGGGATACGCAGTATTTT. This sequence encodes CASSLDHGRGLGDTQYF. The chain couples TRBV11-2 to TRBJ2-3; 8 bases align to TRBD1. The trim removed 0 bases at V and 6 bases at J, leaving 11 bases unmatched. In germline, CDR1 is SGHAT, CDR2 FQNNGV. This CDR3 contains 17 residues.

This chain joins TRBV29-1 and TRBJ2-3; 7 bases line up with TRBD1. J was trimmed by 6 bases and V by 0 bases; bases with no gene match: 15. From germline, CDR1 is SQVTM and CDR2 ANQGSEA. This CDR3 contains 17 residues. CDR3 bases: TGCAGCGTTGAAGAGGGGGCCGGGACAGCCGGCTCCGATACGCAGTATTTT. As protein: CSVEEGAGTAGSDTQYF.

This chain connects TRBV7-2 to TRBJ1-3, with unresolved D. The CDR3 totals 17 residues. V gave up 3 bases and J gave up 0 bases, with 15 bases separating them. CDR1 is SGHTA, CDR2 FQGNSA, per germline. CDR3 in amino acids: CASSFSSLSSSGNTIYF. The CDR3 DNA sequence: TGTGCCAGCAGCTTTAGCAGTCTATCCAGCTCTGGAAACACCATATATTTT.

As for this clone: The junction and the germline gene differ at one end; a read error may be behind it. The chain joins TRBV29-1 to TRBJ2-3, with 8 bases identical to TRBD2. This CDR3 is 12 amino acids long. The V gene's germline CDR1 is SQVTM and CDR2 ANQGSEA. This CDR3 is CSVGTSKDTQYF. The CDR3 bases are TGCAGCGTTGGGACTAGCAAAGATACGCAGTATTTT.

In this sample, this clone turned up once. The chain carries TRBV11-2 and TRBJ2-7, with D possibly matching TRBD1 (6 bases). V was cut by 1 base and J by 6 bases, with 13 bases left in between. The CDR3 has 14 amino acids. The germline V gene encodes CDR1 SGHAT and CDR2 FQNNGV. CDR3 coding DNA: TGTGCCAGCAGCTTAGTCGGGACAATGTCCGAGCAGTACTTC. Translated, it gives CASSLVGTMSEQYF. The variable domain in full, with the rest retrieved from reference TRBV11-2 and TRBJ2-7, is EAGVAQSPRYKIIEKRQSVAFWCNPISGHATLYWYQQILGQGPKLLIQFQNNGVVDDSQLPKDRFSAERLKGVDSTLKIQPAKLEDSAVYLCASSLVGTMSEQYFGPGTRLTVT.

The rearrangement links TRBV9 to TRBJ2-3; 8 nucleotides line up with TRBD2. Unmatched junction bases numbered 8, after V lost 0 bases and J lost 5 bases. Germline V lookup: CDR1 SGDLS, CDR2 YYNGEE. CDR3 size: 16 residues. CDR3 sequence reads: CASSVGLREVLDTQYF. The CDR3 DNA is TGTGCCAGCAGCGTAGGGTTGCGGGAGGTCCTAGATACGCAGTATTTT.

The chain uses TRBV5-1 and TRBJ2-3; D may be TRBD1 (6 bases). The germline CDR1 and CDR2 sequences are SGHRS and YFSETQ. The CDR3 sequence is 15 residues long. The V and J ends lost 4 bases and 0 bases respectively, with 12 bases between them. The DNA for the CDR3 is TGCGCCAGCAGCCCCTGGACAGCCAGCACAGATACGCAGTATTTT. Its protein is CASSPWTASTDTQYF.

The J gene is TRBJ2-6, the V gene TRBV5-6, with D tentatively TRBD1 (6 bases). Germline loops: CDR1 SGHDT, CDR2 YYEEEE. This CDR3 contains 15 residues. V dropped 0 bases and J dropped 2 bases, with 6 bases sitting between them. CDR3 DNA: TGTGCCAGCAGCTTGGAGGGGGCTGGGGCCAACGTCCTGACTTTC. As protein: CASSLEGAGANVLTF.

This clone showed up just once. At one end the junction does not follow the germline gene, possibly because of a read error. This chain connects TRBV28 to TRBJ1-1, with D possibly matching TRBD1 (5 bases). The CDR3 is 14 residues long. Germline loops: CDR1 MDHEN, CDR2 SYDVKM. This CDR3 is CASSTGTVNTEAFF. The CDR3 nucleotides read TGTGCCAGCAGCACCGGGACTGTGAATACTGAAGCTTTCTTT.

The V and J genes are TRBV9 and TRBJ2-1; 12 bases are shared with TRBD2. The CDR3 sequence is 21 residues long. Trimming took 2 bases from V and 2 from J; bases not matched to a gene: 17. The V gene's germline CDR1 is SGDLS and CDR2 YYNGEE. The CDR3 coding sequence is TGTGCCAGCAGCGTCCTTCCGAGACTAGCGGGAGTGGAGACCCCCTACAATGAGCAGTTCTTC. Translated: CASSVLPRLAGVETPYNEQFF.

On this clone: Mismatch with germline at one junction end may stem from a read error. This sequence joins TRBV11-2 and TRBJ2-1; perhaps TRBD1 as D (8 bases). This CDR3 comprises 15 residues. CDR1 SGHAT and CDR2 FQNNGV come from the germline V gene. The CDR3 sequence: CASTLIYRGGNEQFF. The DNA of the CDR3 is TGTGCCAGCACCTTAATCTACAGGGGGGGCAATGAGCAGTTCTTC.

The genes are TRBV7-8 and TRBJ2-1, with 11 bases identical to TRBD2. The trim removed 4 bases at V and 3 bases at J, leaving 11 bases unmatched. Germline V lookup: CDR1 SGHVS, CDR2 FQNEAQ. The CDR3 is 18 residues long. This chain's CDR3 is CASSSYGSGRAYYNEQFF. Here the CDR3 DNA reads TGTGCCAGCAGCTCTTACGGTAGCGGGAGGGCCTACTACAATGAGCAGTTCTTC.

This clone was counted once. The CDR3 region is CASSQGTSGRDPGELFF. In DNA form, the CDR3 reads TGTGCCAGCAGCCAAGGGACTAGCGGGAGGGACCCCGGGGAGCTGTTTTTT. The rearrangement uses TRBV4-2 and TRBJ2-2; 15 nucleotides line up with TRBD2. J gave up 6 bases and V 1 base, and 3 bases lay outside the gene matches. The CDR3 loop spans 17 amino acids. Germline-derived CDR1 and CDR2 are LGHNA and YNFKEQ.

The V and J genes are TRBV19 and TRBJ1-3; possible D gene TRBD1, 6 bases. V was cut by 6 bases and J by 4 bases, with 10 bases left in between. The germline V gene encodes CDR1 LNHDA and CDR2 SQIVND (reference sequence). The CDR3 runs to 13 residues. The CDR3 DNA reads as TGTGCCAGTAGCCGGGGGGGCGGAAACACCATATATTTT. This sequence encodes CASSRGGGNTIYF.

The chain employs TRBV28 and TRBJ1-1, with TRBD1 as a possible D gene (6 bases). CDR1 and CDR2 (germline): MDHEN, SYDVKM. This CDR3 is built from 13 residues. Trimming pared 1 base from V and 11 bases from J, leaving 14 bases between. This CDR3 reads CASSLFRGVEAFF. The CDR3 nucleotides are TGTGCCAGCAGTTTATTCAGGGGAGTAGAGGCTTTCTTT.

This chain connects TRBV4-2 to TRBJ2-1; weak D call: TRBD2 (7 bases). Trimming left V 0 bases short and J 4 bases short, with 19 bases between. This CDR3 is built from 18 residues. Germline loops: CDR1 LGHNA, CDR2 YNFKEQ. CDR3 residues: CASSQDGKGGWGYNEQFF. For the CDR3, the DNA is TGTGCCAGCAGCCAAGATGGGAAGGGGGGGTGGGGATACAATGAGCAGTTCTTC.

This rearrangement joins TRBV20-1 to TRBJ2-1; no definite D call. Trimming stripped 0 bases from V and 8 bases from J, with 5 bases between. This CDR3 has 11 residues. Germline assignment: CDR1 DFQATT and CDR2 SNEGSKA (reference sequence). In nucleotides, the CDR3 is TGCAGTGCTAGAGATATCGATGAGCAGTTCTTC. Translated: CSARDIDEQFF.

The chain carries TRBV6-1 and TRBJ1-5; 7 bases agree with TRBD1. The length of the CDR3 is 14 residues. Germline values: CDR1 MNHNS, CDR2 SASEGT. V shed 0 bases, J shed 6 bases, and the junction held 2 bases outside the gene matches. CDR3 amino acids: CASSEAGDSQPQHF. Written as DNA, the CDR3 is TGTGCCAGCAGTGAAGCCGGGGACAGTCAGCCCCAGCATTTT.

V gene TRBV6-1 combines with J gene TRBJ1-5; 10 nucleotides align to TRBD1. J gave up 2 bases and V 4 bases, and 2 bases lay outside the gene matches. The CDR3 contains 15 residues. CDR1 and CDR2 from the germline V gene are MNHNS and SASEGT. In DNA, the CDR3 is TGTGCCAGCAGTGGGACAGGGGGGCGCAATCAGCCCCAGCATTTT. Encoded protein: CASSGTGGRNQPQHF.

Only one count was recorded for this clone. V gene TRBV30 combines with J gene TRBJ2-2; D not resolved. Germline CDR1 GTSNPN, CDR2 SVGIG (reference sequence). This CDR3 region has 11 residues. V shed 3 bases and J shed 6 bases, with 5 bases lying between them. CDR3 residues: CAWRPAGELFF. The DNA for the CDR3 is TGTGCCTGGAGGCCGGCCGGGGAGCTGTTTTTT. Using reference TRBV30 and TRBJ2-2 for the parts outside the CDR3, the full variable domain is SQTIHQWPATLVQPVGSPLSLECTVEGTSNPNLYWYRQAAGRGLQLLFYSVGIGQISSEVPQNLSASRPQDRQFILSSKKLLLSDSGFYLCAWRPAGELFFGEGSRLTVL.

CDR3 loop: CASSQEGGQGVGSSNQPQHF. The DNA of the CDR3 is TGCGCCAGCAGCCAAGAAGGAGGGCAGGGGGTAGGGTCTAGCAATCAGCCCCAGCATTTT. This chain connects TRBV4-3 to TRBJ1-5; 7 bases align to TRBD1. This CDR3 is 20 amino acids long. Trimming at V came to 0 bases and at J to 0 bases, leaving 14 bases not matched to a gene. Germline lookup yields CDR1 LGHNA and CDR2 YSLEER.

The chain joins TRBV4-1 to TRBJ1-2, with 7 bases matching TRBD1. From germline, CDR1 is MGHRA and CDR2 YSYEKL. CDR3 length: 16 amino acids. J gave up 4 bases and V 4 bases, and 12 bases lay outside the gene matches. The CDR3 DNA sequence: TGCGCCAGCAGCCCTACAGAGACAGGGTTCGGCTATGGCTACACCTTC. It encodes CASSPTETGFGYGYTF.

This clone was counted a few times. The same CDR3 arises from other DNA sequences in this sample as well. The CDR3 nucleotides read TGTGCCAGCCGGACAGCCGGGGAGCAGTACTTC. This sequence encodes CASRTAGEQYF. The rearrangement joins TRBV2 to TRBJ2-7, with TRBD1 as a possible D gene (6 bases). Germline-derived CDR1 and CDR2 are SNHLY and FYNNEI. The CDR3 consists of 11 residues. V lost 8 bases to trimming and J lost 7 bases, with 12 bases between them.

This chain connects TRBV5-6 to TRBJ2-7; TRBD2 might be the D (6 bases). CDR3 length: 14 residues. CDR1 is SGHDT, CDR2 YYEEEE, per germline. Between the trimmed V and J ends, which lost 6 bases and 4 bases, there was a span of 17 bases. CDR3 DNA: TGTGCCAGCACACACGGAGGGCGGGGTTACGAGCAGTACTTC. The encoded protein is CASTHGGRGYEQYF.